Sequencing of this TCR beta chain was carried out in a study of vaccination effects on CD4 cells after COVID-19. Study-wide results and caveats: The study found that only 1 of 255 vaccine-induced clones from healthy vaccinees cross-reacted with common cold coronaviruses. Clones from infection and from vaccination both contracted markedly late after vaccination.

Following 10 days of culture, CD4+ T cells were isolated. Nobody among the vaccine recipients had prior SARS-CoV-2 infection (nucleocapsid antibodies were negative). In the cultures, half the medium was exchanged for IL-2 medium on days 3 and 7. Regarding this clone: Its cognate antigen is unknown.

Here immunoSEQ multiplex PCR was the method, and the copy in TCRdb shows in-frame clones only, minus some. This sample has about 25,000 clones; roughly four fifths occur once, and the top ten carry approximately 10%. The sequence derives from a human donor who received a COVID-19 vaccine. The starting material was CD4+ T cells from PBMCs cultured without peptide, obtained before COVID-19 vaccination.

CDR3 sequence: CASNLDDRKNTGELFF. The CDR3 nucleotides read TGTGCCAGCAATCTAGATGACAGAAAGAACACCGGGGAGCTGTTTTTT. The J gene is TRBJ2-2, the V gene TRBV7-9, with TRBD1 as a possible D gene (5 bases). Trimming removed 7 bases at V and 1 base at J, with 16 bases between. Germline assignment: CDR1 SEHNR and CDR2 FQNEAQ (reference sequence). CDR3 length: 16 residues.